These T cell receptor beta chains were read from a single sample in a study of shared T cell receptors in the human thymus. TCRdb's copy holds only in-frame clones and misses some; the assay was immunoSEQ multiplex PCR. Among roughly 560,000 clones listed, around 78% were seen once. These data also formed part of another study, on human thymus T cells.

Sequenced input: thymocytes. The receptors were gathered from a boy in the first two years of life with a congenital heart defect. Each CDR3 is given with its conserved first and last residue. The D gene is left open where the match is weak.

d_call: .; v_call: TRBV28; cdr3_aa: CASSLHFRGVGYNEQFF
d_call: TRBD2; v_call: TRBV29-1; cdr3_aa: CSAWLLSSGSHDEQFF
d_call: TRBD2; v_call: TRBV6-1; cdr3_aa: CASSARETSSYNEQFF
d_call: TRBD2; v_call: TRBV30; cdr3_aa: CAWSVAGTSEQYF
d_call: .; v_call: TRBV20-1; cdr3_aa: CSAHQAYEQYF
d_call: TRBD2; v_call: TRBV28; cdr3_aa: CASIPGLALYEQYF
d_call: .; v_call: TRBV27; cdr3_aa: CASSLTPNREPFYNEQFF
d_call: .; v_call: TRBV28; cdr3_aa: CASSPSLASGCNEQFF
d_call: .; v_call: TRBV7-3; cdr3_aa: CASSYRGGLWETQYF
d_call: TRBD2; v_call: TRBV4-3; cdr3_aa: CASSPQTSWGDTQYF
d_call: .; v_call: TRBV5-1; cdr3_aa: CASSLDRWTKAFF
d_call: .; v_call: TRBV5-1; cdr3_aa: CASSLAGFGRNTEAFF
d_call: TRBD2; v_call: TRBV6-1; cdr3_aa: CASTPLGRGPYEQYF
d_call: TRBD2; v_call: TRBV4-3; cdr3_aa: CASSQALAGGGEELFF
d_call: .; v_call: TRBV7-3; cdr3_aa: CASSLTRGPYNEQFF
d_call: .; v_call: TRBV4-3; cdr3_aa: CASSQVSEGVKTEAFF
d_call: TRBD1; v_call: TRBV6-1; cdr3_aa: CASTLQGLGGSGYTF
d_call: .; v_call: TRBV30; cdr3_aa: CAWTPRPTGTIYF
d_call: TRBD2; v_call: TRBV11-2; cdr3_aa: CASSLLAGAQHEQFF
d_call: .; v_call: TRBV4-3; cdr3_aa: CASSQRGTTAGAEQFF
d_call: TRBD1; v_call: TRBV30; cdr3_aa: CAWSVTRTGLNTEAFF
d_call: .; v_call: TRBV5-1; cdr3_aa: CASSLAFSGAKNIQYF
d_call: .; v_call: TRBV18; cdr3_aa: CASSQTSQETQYF
d_call: .; v_call: TRBV20-1; cdr3_aa: CSAKAQPQHF
d_call: TRBD2; v_call: TRBV5-4; cdr3_aa: CASSSLAVKETQYF
d_call: TRBD2; v_call: TRBV5-1; cdr3_aa: CASSSGLGRSYEQYF
d_call: .; v_call: TRBV4-3; cdr3_aa: CASSRSPDREGSNTEAFF
d_call: TRBD2; v_call: TRBV5-6; cdr3_aa: CASSLRQGLAGGKGYEQYF
d_call: TRBD2; v_call: TRBV29-1; cdr3_aa: CSVIAGGPGTDTQYF
d_call: .; v_call: TRBV27; cdr3_aa: CASRLASNQPQHF
d_call: TRBD2; v_call: TRBV28; cdr3_aa: CASSLCRGGSSGANVLTF
d_call: TRBD1; v_call: TRBV5-1; cdr3_aa: CASRKDRGKYNEQFF
d_call: TRBD1; v_call: TRBV5-8; cdr3_aa: CASSLRQGAGYGYTF
d_call: TRBD2; v_call: TRBV15; cdr3_aa: CATSILLASGPYEQYF
d_call: TRBD2; v_call: TRBV30; cdr3_aa: CAWRPAGGPGYNEQFF
d_call: TRBD2; v_call: TRBV5-4; cdr3_aa: CASSSRDYPSYEQYF